The clone carrying this T cell receptor (beta chain) has just a few counts. Its antigen remains unidentified. These data originate in a study of T-cell reconstitution after alpha-beta-depleted transplantation in children. Preparation of the TCRbeta library used unique molecular identifiers. TCRdb reanalysed the PCR reads using MiXCR and keeps one entry per CDR3 protein. This table has almost 250,000 distinct CDR3 sequences, roughly 26% appearing once. The germline V and J ends were trimmed by 2 bases and 11 bases, with 10 bases remaining between them. The CDR3 is 11 amino acids. Germline V gives CDR1 MNHEY, CDR2 SVGAGI. General study results and limits: It was newly produced T cells that mostly accounted for T-cell counts and diversity one year after transplant. It was reported that alpha-beta T cells came from several hundred expanded graft clones (about two months after transplant). Some patients showed high day-60 TCRbeta diversity, which derived from surviving recipient T cells and thymic progenitors.

The source of this sequence is a girl aged 2 to 9 with Fanconi anemia, due to receive a stem cell transplant. J is TRBJ2-7 and V is TRBV6-5; no clear D. The sample here was PBMCs, taken before TCRalphabeta/CD19-depleted stem cell transplant. As DNA, the CDR3 is TGTGCCAGCAGTTACGGTCCTGAGGAGTACTTC. Its translation: CASSYGPEEYF.